The 21 T cell receptor beta chains listed next were all sequenced from one sample in a study of T-cell memory formation after mild COVID-19. TCRdb passed the 5' RACE reads through MiXCR, listing each CDR3 protein once. Of 250,000 to 300,000 distinct CDR3 sequences listed, around 15% are singletons. Material for sequencing was PBMCs or a T cell subset sorted from them (not recorded which). These TCRs come from a man between 18 and 29 years old who had mild COVID-19 (a few samples of this study predate the infection). Cell type and time point are not known.

The gene calls are TRBV9 and TRBJ1-3; D remains ambiguous. CDR3 length equals 13 residues. Germline lookup yields CDR1 SGDLS and CDR2 YYNGEE. The V end was cut by 3 bases, the J end by 0 bases, with 4 bases between. CDR3 sequence reads: CASSALSGNTIYF. CDR3 DNA: TGTGCCAGCAGCGCACTCTCTGGAAACACCATATATTTT. The entire variable domain, with the rest obtained from reference TRBV9 and TRBJ1-3, is as follows: DSGVTQTPKHLITATGQRVTLRCSPRSGDLSVYWYQQSLDQGLQFLIQYYNGEERAKGNILERFSAQQFPDLHSELNLSSLELGDSALYFCASSALSGNTIYFGEGSWLTVV.

This clonotype has at least ten counts. The chain is built from TRBV7-2 and TRBJ2-5, with no clear D. Trimming took 4 bases from V and 7 from J, leaving 13 bases between them. The CDR3 extends over 13 amino acids. Germline CDR1 reads SGHTA; CDR2 reads FQGNSA. CDR3 bases: TGTGCCAGCAGCTCCCAAGGTTCCGGGACCCAGTACTTC. Residues: CASSSQGSGTQYF.

This sequence joins TRBV7-9 and TRBJ2-6; the match to TRBD1 covers 7 bases. The germline gives CDR1 SEHNR, CDR2 FQNEAQ (reference sequence). The J segment lost 0 bases and the V segment lost 4 bases, leaving 9 bases of the junction unmatched. The CDR3 contains 18 residues. The CDR3 region has the DNA TGTGCCAGCAGCTCACCGGGACAGCCGATCTCTGGGGCCAACGTCCTGACTTTC. Protein sequence: CASSSPGQPISGANVLTF. Drawing the rest from reference TRBV7-9 and TRBJ2-6, the complete variable domain is DTGVSQNPRHKITKRGQNVTFRCDPISEHNRLYWYRQTLGQGPEFLTYFQNEAQLEKSRLLSDRFSAERPKGSFSTLEIQRTEQGDSAMYLCASSSPGQPISGANVLTFGAGSRLTVL.

The chain employs TRBV12-3 or TRBV12-4 and TRBJ2-5, with TRBD2 matching over 8 bases. V was clipped by 5 bases and J by 5 bases; unmatched bases: 7. The CDR3 is 14 amino acids. This chain's CDR3 is CASSPGGGVETQYF. CDR3 bases: TGTGCCAGCAGTCCCGGGGGGGGGGTGGAGACCCAGTACTTC.

The genes are TRBV25-1 and TRBJ1-4; TRBD1 agrees at 8 bases. The V segment lost 5 bases and the J segment 14 bases; nucleotides outside the gene matches: 4. Looked up from germline, CDR1 is MGHDK and CDR2 is SYGVNS. The CDR3 has 11 amino acids. For the CDR3, the DNA is TGTGCCAGCAGTCCACGGGACAGGCTGTTTTTT. Translation gives CASSPRDRLFF. The full variable domain, completed using reference TRBV25-1 and TRBJ1-4, is EADIYQTPRYLVIGTGKKITLECSQTMGHDKMYWYQQDPGMELHLIHYSYGVNSTEKGDLSSESTVSRIRTEHFPLTLESARPSHTSQYLCASSPRDRLFFGSGTQLSVL.

The J gene is TRBJ1-4, the V gene TRBV12-3 or TRBV12-4; D uncertain. V lost 3 bases to trimming and J lost 3 bases, with 8 bases between them. This CDR3 is built from 14 residues. DNA for the CDR3: TGTGCCAGCAGTTTTTGGGGATCTAATGAAAAACTGTTTTTT. Translated: CASSFWGSNEKLFF.

The table lists this clonotype with a few counts. The gene calls are TRBV11-2 and TRBJ2-7; TRBD1 matches 7 bases. The germline gives CDR1 SGHAT, CDR2 FQNNGV. The CDR3 length is 11 residues. The CDR3 DNA is TGTGCCAGCAGCCCCCCCGGACAGGTAAACGTC. Translation: CASSPPGQVNV.

The chain combines TRBV4-1 with TRBJ1-2; TRBD1 might be the D (5 bases). The germline CDR1 and CDR2 sequences are MGHRA and YSYEKL. V was pared by 0 bases and J by 8 bases, with 16 bases between. The CDR3 is 15 residues long. The CDR3 bases are TGCGCCAGCAGCCAAGATAGACGACAGCCAGAGGGCTACACCTTC. It specifies CASSQDRRQPEGYTF.

The chain combines TRBV12-3 or TRBV12-4 with TRBJ1-1; a possible D gene is TRBD1 (5 bases). The germline V and J ends were trimmed by 4 bases and 0 bases, with 12 bases remaining between them. This CDR3 is 15 amino acids long. CDR3 sequence: CASSSPGGLNTEAFF. CDR3 DNA sequence: TGTGCCAGCAGTTCCCCTGGGGGACTGAACACTGAAGCTTTCTTT.

There are a few counts of this clonotype. The chain carries TRBV18 and TRBJ1-4; D not resolved. The length of the CDR3 is 16 residues. Trimming removed 3 bases at V and 5 bases at J, with 16 bases between. Germline CDR1 and CDR2: KGHSH and LQKENI. CDR3: CASSPYSGNLNEKLFF. DNA for the CDR3: TGTGCCAGCTCACCCTATTCAGGAAACCTCAATGAAAAACTGTTTTTT.

This clonotype occurred a few times. The chain joins TRBV7-9 to TRBJ2-3, with 15 bases matching TRBD2. The CDR3 loop spans 18 amino acids. Germline trimming cut 5 bases from V and 0 bases from J; bases unmatched to any gene: 6. Looked up from germline, CDR1 is SEHNR and CDR2 is FQNEAQ (reference sequence). The CDR3 DNA is TGTGCCAGCAGCCGGGGACTAGCGGGGGGCCTAAGCACAGATACGCAGTATTTT. This codes for CASSRGLAGGLSTDTQYF. Supplemented by reference TRBV7-9 and TRBJ2-3, the full variable domain reads DTGVSQNPRHKITKRGQNVTFRCDPISEHNRLYWYRQTLGQGPEFLTYFQNEAQLEKSRLLSDRFSAERPKGSFSTLEIQRTEQGDSAMYLCASSRGLAGGLSTDTQYFGPGTRLTVL.

This chain uses TRBV7-6 with TRBJ2-5; no clear D. The CDR3 sequence is 12 residues long. Germline CDR1 reads SGHVS; CDR2 reads FNYEAQ. Trimming removed 4 bases from V and 2 bases from J, with 5 bases in between. The CDR3 reads CASSSSQETQYF. CDR3 DNA sequence: TGTGCCAGCAGCTCTTCTCAAGAGACCCAGTACTTC. Supplemented by reference TRBV7-6 and TRBJ2-5, the full variable domain reads GAGVSQSPRYKVTKRGQDVALRCDPISGHVSLYWYRQALGQGPEFLTYFNYEAQQDKSGLPNDRFSAERPEGSISTLTIQRTEQRDSAMYRCASSSSQETQYFGPGTRLLVL.

This clonotype was found a few times. The genes are TRBV9 and TRBJ1-2; no clear D. CDR1 is SGDLS and CDR2 is YYNGEE in the germline V gene. This CDR3 has 15 residues. V dropped 0 bases and J dropped 4 bases, with 13 bases sitting between them. CDR3 sequence: CASSVEEGAVYGYTF. The DNA of the CDR3 is TGTGCCAGCAGCGTAGAGGAGGGAGCCGTCTATGGCTACACCTTC. The full variable domain, rest sourced from reference TRBV9 and TRBJ1-2, is DSGVTQTPKHLITATGQRVTLRCSPRSGDLSVYWYQQSLDQGLQFLIQYYNGEERAKGNILERFSAQQFPDLHSELNLSSLELGDSALYFCASSVEEGAVYGYTFGSGTRLTVV.

There are a few counts of this clonotype. The gene calls are TRBV6-5 and TRBJ2-2, with D unclear. The CDR3 is 14 residues long. The germline V gene has CDR1 MNHEY and CDR2 SVGAGI. V was pared by 0 bases and J by 6 bases, with 8 bases between. The CDR3 DNA sequence: TGTGCCAGCAGTTACTCAAGAACAGCCGGGGAGCTGTTTTTT. Protein product: CASSYSRTAGELFF.

The chain has TRBV6-2 or TRBV6-3 and TRBJ2-1; 11 bases are a match to TRBD2. V trimming: 2 bases; J trimming: 11 bases; junction bases outside the gene matches: 8. The CDR3 is 15 amino acids. Germline assignment: CDR1 MNHEY and CDR2 SVGEGT. This chain's CDR3 is CASSYGLSGGVQQFF. The CDR3 DNA reads as TGTGCCAGCAGTTACGGGCTTAGCGGGGGGGTCCAGCAGTTCTTC.

The chain links TRBV12-3 or TRBV12-4 to TRBJ1-2; no reliable D call. The germline V and J ends were trimmed by 6 bases and 4 bases, with 18 bases remaining between them. The CDR3 spans 15 residues. CDR3 amino acids: CASRWAQGLLYGYTF. Written as DNA, the CDR3 is TGTGCCAGCAGGTGGGCACAAGGCCTACTCTATGGCTACACCTTC.

This clonotype occurred a few times. The rearrangement joins TRBV29-1 to TRBJ1-1; D possibly corresponds to TRBD1 (6 bases). V shed 0 bases and J shed 1 base, with 6 bases lying between them. Germline V gene data show CDR1 as SQVTM and CDR2 as ANQGSEA. The CDR3 sequence is 13 residues long. CDR3 sequence (DNA): TGCAGCGTTGAAGAGGGACAGAACACTGAAGCTTTCTTT. As protein: CSVEEGQNTEAFF.

In this sample, this clonotype turned up a few times. The chain combines TRBV7-2 with TRBJ2-1; the D gene is possibly TRBD1 (5 bases). The CDR3 loop spans 16 amino acids. The V gene lost 1 base and the J gene lost 7 bases, with 17 bases spanning the gap. Germline CDR1 and CDR2: SGHTA and FQGNSA. CDR3 coding DNA: TGTGCCAGCAGCTTAGGGTTGGGGCCCCTTGGGAATGAGCAGTTCTTC. Translating it yields CASSLGLGPLGNEQFF.

The rearrangement joins TRBV6-2 or TRBV6-3 to TRBJ2-7; no firm D call. Deletions cut 7 bases from V and 3 bases from J, with 13 bases between. This CDR3 region has 13 residues. The germline V gene has CDR1 MNHEY and CDR2 SVGEGT. The CDR3 bases are TGTGCCAGCAACGGCTATCCCTTCTACGAGCAGTACTTC. Encoded protein: CASNGYPFYEQYF.

V and J are TRBV5-1 and TRBJ2-7, with D possibly matching TRBD2 (6 bases). The germline V and J ends were trimmed by 4 bases and 2 bases, with 25 bases remaining between them. The germline V gene has CDR1 SGHRS and CDR2 YFSETQ. The CDR3 has 18 residues. CDR3 nucleotides: TGCGCCAGCAGCATGCTACCGGGGAGCGCAGGAGGGGCCTACGAGCAGTACTTC. Translated: CASSMLPGSAGGAYEQYF.

The chain employs TRBV7-2 and TRBJ2-5; either TRBD1 or TRBD2 may fit D (5 bases each). The V gene lost 0 bases and the J gene lost 5 bases, with 7 bases spanning the gap. Germline V CDR1 and CDR2: SGHTA, FQGNSA. The CDR3 runs to 13 residues. Here the CDR3 DNA reads TGTGCCAGCAGCTTAGCGGGGACGGAGACCCAGTACTTC. This codes for CASSLAGTETQYF. Full variable domain (outside the CDR3, taken from reference TRBV7-2 and TRBJ2-5): GAGVSQSPSNKVTEKGKDVELRCDPISGHTALYWYRQSLGQGLEFLIYFQGNSAPDKSGLPSDRFSAERTGGSVSTLTIQRTQQEDSAVYLCASSLAGTETQYFGPGTRLLVL.